This T cell receptor (beta chain) stems from a study of T cell responses to AZD1222 COVID-19 vaccine. Overall study results and limits: Repertoires were obtained solely post-peak T cell response. Most donors were white British and more were female, and clonal diversity was possibly underestimated.

To note about this clone: Antigen: not known.

CDR3 length: 14 residues. CDR1 SGHTA and CDR2 FQGNSA come from the germline V gene. The junction had 6 bases not matched to a gene; V was cut back by 5 bases and J by 7 bases. Sequencing used immunoSEQ multiplex PCR; TCRdb keeps in-frame clones, though not all of them. Of about 60,000 clones detected, roughly 80% appear once; the ten largest clones hold roughly 3.6%. The genes are TRBV7-2 and TRBJ1-4, with 8 bases that match TRBD1. This clonotype was sampled from an adult who received the AZD1222 COVID-19 vaccine. Sequencing used peripheral blood, obtained 28 days after the second AZD1222 dose. DNA for the CDR3: TGTGCCAGCAGCCAGGACAGGGTGGTTGAAAAACTGTTTTTT. It encodes CASSQDRVVEKLFF.